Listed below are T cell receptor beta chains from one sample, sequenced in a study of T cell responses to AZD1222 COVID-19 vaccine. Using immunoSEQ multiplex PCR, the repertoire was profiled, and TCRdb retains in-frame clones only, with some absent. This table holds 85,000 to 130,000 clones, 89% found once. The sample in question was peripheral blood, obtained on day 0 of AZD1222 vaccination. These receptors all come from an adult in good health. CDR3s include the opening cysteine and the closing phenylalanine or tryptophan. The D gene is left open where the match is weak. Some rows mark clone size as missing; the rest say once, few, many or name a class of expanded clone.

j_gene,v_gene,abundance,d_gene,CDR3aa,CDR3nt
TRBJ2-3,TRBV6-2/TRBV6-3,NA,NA,CASSYSIRGRSRTDTQYF,TGTGCCAGCAGTTACTCGATACGGGGCAGATCACGCACAGATACGCAGTATTTT
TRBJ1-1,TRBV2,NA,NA,CASSGQTGVANTEAFF,TGTGCCAGCAGTGGACAAACAGGAGTAGCCAACACTGAAGCTTTCTTT
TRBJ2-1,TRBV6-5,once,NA,CASNLRNYNEQFF,TGTGCCAGTAACCTCCGAAACTACAATGAGCAGTTCTTC
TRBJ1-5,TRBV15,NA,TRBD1,CATSREWSRVQQGASQPQHF,TGTGCCACCAGCCGAGAATGGTCAAGGGTGCAGCAGGGGGCTAGTCAGCCCCAGCATTTT
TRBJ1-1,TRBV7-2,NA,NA,CASSSRGEGRVNTEAFF,TGTGCCAGCAGCTCCCGGGGGGAGGGGAGGGTGAACACTGAAGCTTTCTTT
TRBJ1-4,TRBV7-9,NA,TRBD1,CASSLDRGDEKLFF,TGTGCCAGCAGCTTGGACAGGGGGGATGAAAAACTGTTTTTT
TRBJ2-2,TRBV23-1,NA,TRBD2,CARSQTAGGYTGELFF,TGCGCCCGCAGTCAAACCGCGGGGGGGTACACCGGGGAGCTGTTTTTT
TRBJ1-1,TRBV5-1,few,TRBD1,CASSWGQGNTEAFF,TGCGCCAGCAGCTGGGGACAGGGGAACACTGAAGCTTTCTTT
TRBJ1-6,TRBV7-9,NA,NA,CASSFGMLTSPLHF,TGTGCCAGCAGCTTTGGAATGCTTACTTCACCCCTCCACTTT
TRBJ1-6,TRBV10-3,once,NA,CATEAEQRVEPLHF,TGTGCCACAGAGGCCGAGCAACGGGTCGAACCCCTCCACTTT
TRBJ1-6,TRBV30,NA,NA,CASRRDTRSSYNSPLHF,TGTGCCTCACGTCGGGACACCCGGAGCTCCTATAATTCACCCCTCCACTTT
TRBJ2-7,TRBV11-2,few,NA,CASSLGRGRAYEQYF,TGTGCCAGCAGCTTAGGAAGGGGAAGGGCCTACGAGCAGTACTTC
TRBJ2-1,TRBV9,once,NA,CASSEQGGRSYNEQFF,TGTGCCAGCAGCGAGCAGGGGGGACGCTCCTACAATGAGCAGTTCTTC
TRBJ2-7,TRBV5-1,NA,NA,CASAHGTAYEQYF,TGCGCCAGTGCACACGGGACGGCCTACGAGCAGTACTTC
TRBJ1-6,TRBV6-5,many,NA,CASNGGSSYNSPLHF,TGTGCCAGCAACGGTGGGAGCTCCTATAATTCACCCCTCCACTTT
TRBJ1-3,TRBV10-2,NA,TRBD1,CASRETGGSGNTIYF,TGCGCCAGCAGGGAAACAGGGGGCTCTGGAAACACCATATATTTT
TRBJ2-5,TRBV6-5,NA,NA,CASRWGGIETQYF,TGTGCCAGCAGGTGGGGGGGCATAGAGACCCAGTACTTC
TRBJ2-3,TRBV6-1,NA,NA,CASSEAVGGATDTQYF,TGTGCCAGCAGTGAAGCTGTTGGGGGGGCAACAGATACGCAGTATTTT
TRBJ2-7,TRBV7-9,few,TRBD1,CASSLATGIYYEQYF,TGTGCCAGCAGCTTAGCGACAGGGATTTACTACGAGCAGTACTTC
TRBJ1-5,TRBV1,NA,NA,CTSSQNRGTDNQPQHF,TGCACCAGCAGCCAAAATAGAGGGACAGACAATCAGCCCCAGCATTTT
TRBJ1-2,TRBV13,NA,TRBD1,CASSLDFPGQGDYGYTF,TGTGCCAGCAGCTTAGACTTCCCGGGACAGGGGGACTATGGCTACACCTTC
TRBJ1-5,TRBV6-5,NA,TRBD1,CASSTGVYNQPQHF,TGTGCCAGCAGTACAGGGGTTTACAATCAGCCCCAGCATTTT
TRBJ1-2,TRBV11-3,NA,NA,CASSLKPGRGYGYTF,TGTGCCAGCAGCTTAAAACCGGGGCGCGGCTATGGCTACACCTTC
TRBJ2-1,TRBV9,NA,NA,CASSLMDLGGRNEQFF,TGTGCCAGCAGCTTAATGGACCTAGGGGGGAGAAATGAGCAGTTCTTC
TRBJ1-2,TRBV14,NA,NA,CASSQDWGIGYTF,TGTGCCAGCAGCCAAGACTGGGGAATTGGCTACACCTTC
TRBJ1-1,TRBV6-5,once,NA,CASSYGAGGEAFF,TGTGCCAGCAGTTACGGCGCTGGCGGTGAAGCTTTCTTT
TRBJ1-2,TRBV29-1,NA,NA,CSVVANYGYTF,TGCAGCGTTGTGGCCAACTATGGCTACACCTTC
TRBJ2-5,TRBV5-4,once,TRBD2,CASSFRLAGEETQYF,TGTGCCAGCAGCTTTCGACTAGCGGGGGAGGAGACCCAGTACTTC
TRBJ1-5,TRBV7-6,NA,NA,CASSLGPRDSNQPQHF,TGTGCCAGCAGCTTAGGCCCCAGGGATAGCAATCAGCCCCAGCATTTT
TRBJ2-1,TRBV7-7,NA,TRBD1,CASSADRYNEQFF,TGTGCCAGCAGCGCGGACAGGTACAATGAGCAGTTCTTC
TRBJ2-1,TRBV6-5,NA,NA,CASSYTRAYNEQFF,TGTGCCAGCAGTTACACTAGGGCCTACAATGAGCAGTTCTTC